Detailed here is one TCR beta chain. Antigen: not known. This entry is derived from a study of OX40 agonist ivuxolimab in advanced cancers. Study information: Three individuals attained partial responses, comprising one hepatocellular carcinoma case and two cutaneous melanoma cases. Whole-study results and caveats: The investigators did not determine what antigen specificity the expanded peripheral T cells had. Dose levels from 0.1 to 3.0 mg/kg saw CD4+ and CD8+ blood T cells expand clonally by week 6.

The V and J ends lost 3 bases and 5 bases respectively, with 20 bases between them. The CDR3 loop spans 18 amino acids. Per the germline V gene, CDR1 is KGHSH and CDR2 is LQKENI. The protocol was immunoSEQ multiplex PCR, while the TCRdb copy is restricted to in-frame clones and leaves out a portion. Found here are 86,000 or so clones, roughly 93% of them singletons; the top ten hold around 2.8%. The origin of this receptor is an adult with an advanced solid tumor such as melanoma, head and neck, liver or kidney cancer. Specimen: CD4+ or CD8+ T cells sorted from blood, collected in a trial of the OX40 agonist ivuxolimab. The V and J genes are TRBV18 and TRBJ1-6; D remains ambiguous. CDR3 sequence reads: CASSPYVFPTADNSPLHF. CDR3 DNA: TGTGCCAGCTCACCGTACGTGTTCCCCACCGCCGATAATTCACCCCTCCACTTT.